These 15 T cell receptor beta chains were sequenced from one sample in a study of blood T cell repertoires in COVID-19 (TCRdb year 2020). The library was prepared using the immunoSEQ multiplex PCR assay. As stored in TCRdb, this immuneACCESS dataset retains in-frame rearrangements with V and J assigned. A fraction of the clones does not appear; measured against another copy, unresolved V genes explain less than half of the discrepancy, and the remainder lacks a known reason. The sample profile shows about 49,000 clones; roughly four fifths of them were found once. Roughly 2.7% of the sample is taken by the ten largest. Sequencing was performed on peripheral blood. These receptors were taken from a woman aged 60-75 years with acute or convalescent COVID-19.

The chain has TRBV19 and TRBJ1-2, with 7 bases identical to TRBD1. V shed 6 bases and J 7 bases; nucleotides not matched to a gene: 20. Per germline, CDR1 LNHDA and CDR2 SQIVND (reference sequence). The CDR3 contains 17 residues. CDR3 residues: CASSQTLPGQILSGYTF. The CDR3 nucleotides are TGTGCCAGTAGCCAAACCCTTCCGGGACAGATTCTTTCTGGCTACACCTTC.

The CDR3 reads CASSARDRRETQYF. The DNA for the CDR3 is TGTGCCAGCAGCGCACGGGACAGGAGGGAGACCCAGTACTTC. The V gene is TRBV9, the J gene TRBJ2-5; TRBD1 matches 8 bases. The CDR3 consists of 14 residues. Germline loops: CDR1 SGDLS, CDR2 YYNGEE. Trimming took 3 bases from V and 5 from J; bases not matched to a gene: 6.

The chain recombines TRBV12-3 or TRBV12-4 with TRBJ1-4; D ambiguous. The ends were cut back, 5 bases at V and 7 bases at J, with 11 bases in the middle. The CDR3 contains 13 residues. CDR3 amino acids: CASSPGSSEKLFF. DNA for the CDR3: TGTGCCAGCAGTCCCGGGTCGTCTGAAAAACTGTTTTTT.

This clone was picked up one time. The chain has TRBV30 and TRBJ1-2; TRBD1 might be the D (5 bases). The CDR3 consists of 13 residues. V dropped 1 base and J dropped 2 bases, with 8 bases sitting between them. CDR1 is GTSNPN, CDR2 SVGIG, per germline (reference sequence). CDR3 loop: CAWSADRNYGYTF. In DNA, the CDR3 is TGTGCCTGGAGTGCCGACAGAAACTATGGCTACACCTTC.

V and J are TRBV2 and TRBJ1-1; 8 positions agree with TRBD1. Germline lookup yields CDR1 SNHLY and CDR2 FYNNEI. This CDR3 has 13 amino acids. After removal of 3 bases from V and 10 bases from J, the junction contained 7 bases not matched to a gene. The CDR3 nucleotides are TGTGCCAGCAGTGATGGGACAGGTAGACGAGCTTTCTTT. Its translation: CASSDGTGRRAFF.

This chain connects TRBV9 to TRBJ1-3; D ambiguous. Looked up from germline, CDR1 is SGDLS and CDR2 is YYNGEE. CDR3 length: 12 amino acids. V lost 4 bases and J lost 3, with 5 bases in between. The CDR3 loop is CASSRVGNTIYF. As DNA, the CDR3 is TGTGCCAGCAGCAGAGTTGGAAACACCATATATTTT. Full variable domain (missing parts from reference TRBV9 and TRBJ1-3): DSGVTQTPKHLITATGQRVTLRCSPRSGDLSVYWYQQSLDQGLQFLIQYYNGEERAKGNILERFSAQQFPDLHSELNLSSLELGDSALYFCASSRVGNTIYFGEGSWLTVV.

In its sample, this clone was seen a few times. Here the CDR3 DNA reads TGTGCCAGCAGCGTAGATCCCCGGGAGGGCCTAAGTCGCACCGGGGAGCTGTTTTTT. This codes for CASSVDPREGLSRTGELFF. The rearrangement uses TRBV9 and TRBJ2-2; TRBD2 matches at 8 bases. The germline CDR1 and CDR2 sequences are SGDLS and YYNGEE. This CDR3 is 19 amino acids long. The V segment lost 0 bases and the J segment 4 bases; nucleotides outside the gene matches: 14.

The chain combines TRBV5-1 with TRBJ1-6; 8 positions match TRBD1. The CDR3 sequence is 16 residues long. V shed 4 bases, J shed 6 bases, and the junction held 9 bases outside the gene matches. Per the germline V gene, CDR1 is SGHRS and CDR2 is YFSETQ. The CDR3 DNA reads TGCGCCAGCAGCCCGCAGGGGGCGGCTGTTAATTCACCCCTCCACTTT. It is translated as CASSPQGAAVNSPLHF.

This chain joins TRBV11-1 and TRBJ2-7, with D hard to call. The germline gives CDR1 SGHAT, CDR2 FQDESV (reference sequence). Trimming stripped 5 bases from V and 1 base from J, with 9 bases between. This CDR3 region has 13 residues. For the CDR3, the DNA is TGTGCCAGCAGCCGCAGATCGTCCTACGAGCAGTACTTC. Its translation is CASSRRSSYEQYF.

The chain links TRBV7-2 to TRBJ1-3; D remains ambiguous. Germline V gene data show CDR1 as SGHTA and CDR2 as FQGNSA. This CDR3 is built from 15 residues. Trimming took off 1 base at V and 1 base at J, with 8 bases between the two ends. The CDR3 DNA sequence: TGTGCCAGCAGCTTAGGGGCAAATTCTGGAAACACCATATATTTT. Protein sequence: CASSLGANSGNTIYF.

This chain uses TRBV2 with TRBJ1-2; 10 bases are shared with TRBD1. J lost 7 bases, V lost 6 bases, and 2 bases had no gene match. The CDR3 sequence is 12 residues long. From germline, CDR1 is SNHLY and CDR2 FYNNEI. CDR3 protein: CASRGTGAGYTF. CDR3 DNA: TGTGCCAGCAGAGGGACAGGGGCTGGCTACACCTTC.

The V gene is TRBV9, the J gene TRBJ2-2, with 10 positions matching TRBD2. Looked up from germline, CDR1 is SGDLS and CDR2 is YYNGEE. There are 15 residues in the CDR3. The V and J ends lost 4 bases and 7 bases, in that order; junction bases with no gene match: 7. The CDR3 DNA reads as TGTGCCAGCAGCTCCCTAGCGGGAGCGGTCGGGGAGCTGTTTTTT. Its protein product is CASSSLAGAVGELFF.

The chain has TRBV19 and TRBJ2-2, with 7 bases identical to TRBD1. The CDR3 spans 15 residues. The V gene's germline CDR1 is LNHDA and CDR2 SQIVND (reference sequence). Trimming cost V 4 bases and J 7 bases; bases outside gene matches: 9. The CDR3 is CASSSSRGMVGELFF. The CDR3 DNA reads TGTGCCAGTAGTAGTAGCAGGGGGATGGTCGGGGAGCTGTTTTTT. The complete variable domain, with remaining parts taken from reference TRBV19 and TRBJ2-2, reads DGGITQSPKYLFRKEGQNVTLSCEQNLNHDAMYWYRQDPGQGLRLIYYSQIVNDFQKGDIAEGYSVSREKKESFPLTVTSAQKNPTAFYLCASSSSRGMVGELFFGEGSRLTVL.

The rearrangement links TRBV29-1 to TRBJ2-7, with 10 bases matching TRBD1. Germline CDR1 and CDR2: SQVTM and ANQGSEA. This CDR3 region has 15 residues. Germline trimming cut 6 bases from V and 3 bases from J; bases unmatched to any gene: 11. The CDR3 sequence: CSVATGTGAHYEQYF. For the CDR3, the DNA is TGCAGCGTCGCCACCGGGACAGGGGCCCACTACGAGCAGTACTTC.

This chain uses TRBV5-1 with TRBJ2-5; perhaps TRBD1 as D (6 bases). Looked up from germline, CDR1 is SGHRS and CDR2 is YFSETQ. The CDR3 extends over 15 amino acids. Trimming cost V 4 bases and J 5 bases, with 18 bases left between them. Here the CDR3 reads CASSRQQPGEETQYF. CDR3 nucleotides: TGCGCCAGCAGCCGTCAACAACCAGGGGAGGAGACCCAGTACTTC.